The present entry profiles one T cell receptor beta chain with its context. The CDR3 covers 13 residues. CDR1 and CDR2 from the germline V gene are SQVTM and ANQGSEA. These data come from a study of T cells expressing NK-cell markers. No DNA is given; TCRdb re-called the 5' RACE reads and lists each CDR3 protein once. This sample contains about 460,000 distinct CDR3 sequences. This chain connects TRBV29-1 to TRBJ2-7; as DNA is missing, the TRBD1 call by TCRdb cannot be tested. The sample consisted of blood T cells: a sorted CD56 or NKG2C T cell subset, CD4+ or CD8+ T cells, or bulk PBMC T cells (not recorded which). The sequence was obtained from a woman aged 45-59 years in good health. CDR3 amino acids: CSVEGGQGYEQYF.